A selection of T cell receptor beta chains follows, all from one sample in a study of beta chain features in type 1 diabetes. TCRdb's table, derived via immunoSEQ multiplex PCR, lists solely in-frame clones and lacks some. The repertoire holds some 160,000 clones, with around 9.7% as singletons. The sample consisted of central memory CD4+ T cells from blood. The receptors were gathered from a woman in her thirties with type 1 diabetes. Both conserved end residues are part of each CDR3. The D gene is left open where the match is weak. Size is omitted from some rows. Given values are once, few, many or a class for expanded clones.

V gene	clone size	D gene	J gene	CDR3 DNA	CDR3 protein
TRBV15	-	-	TRBJ1-4	TGTGCCACCAGCCGAGGGCACCGGGACTACGTGGGTGAAAAACTGTTTTTT	CATSRGHRDYVGEKLFF
TRBV28	few	-	TRBJ2-3	TGTGCCAGCATTACGGCGGGTGCTAGCACAGATACGCAGTATTTT	CASITAGASTDTQYF
TRBV27	few	-	TRBJ1-2	TGTGCCAGCAAAGGGGCCACGGCTAACTATGGCTACACCTTC	CASKGATANYGYTF
TRBV28	-	-	TRBJ1-1	TGTGCCCATACCTCCCCGGGACAGAACACTGAAGCTTTCTTT	CAHTSPGQNTEAFF
TRBV4-2	-	-	TRBJ1-1	TGTGCCAGCAGCCCCTATGGGGAAGTGGAGGGAAACACTGAAGCTTTCTTT	CASSPYGEVEGNTEAFF
TRBV6-6	-	-	TRBJ1-2	TGTGCCAGCCGACTCGGGGACTATGGCTACACCTTC	CASRLGDYGYTF
TRBV7-3	-	-	TRBJ2-1	TGTGCCAGCAGCTTATCAGGGCCAGGGAATGAGCAGTTCTTC	CASSLSGPGNEQFF
TRBV10-3	-	-	TRBJ2-7	TGTGCCATCAATGGAGGGCCCACCTACGAGCAGTACTTC	CAINGGPTYEQYF
TRBV9	few	TRBD1	TRBJ1-3	TGTGCCAGCAGCGCGGGAAGACAGGGAGTGAGAGGAAACACCATATATTTT	CASSAGRQGVRGNTIYF
TRBV6-1	few	TRBD2	TRBJ2-1	TGTGCCAGCAGTGACTATGCTAGCGGGTTCTACAATGAGCAGTTCTTC	CASSDYASGFYNEQFF
TRBV28	few	TRBD2	TRBJ2-5	TGTGCCAGCAGTTTGGCTAGCGGGGGTCAAGAGACCCAGTACTTC	CASSLASGGQETQYF
TRBV6-6	-	TRBD1	TRBJ1-2	TGTGCCAGCAGTTCGGACAGGGTGGAGACCTTC	CASSSDRVETF
TRBV7-3	few	-	TRBJ1-1	TGTGCCAGCAAAAAACAGGAAAACACTGAAGCTTTCTTT	CASKKQENTEAFF
TRBV7-9	-	TRBD2	TRBJ2-2	TGTGCCAGCAGCTTAGGACTAGCGACCGGGGAGCTGTTTTTT	CASSLGLATGELFF
TRBV5-6	few	-	TRBJ1-1	TGTGCCAGCAGCCCGGGGCAGGGAGGAGACACTGAAGCTTTCTTT	CASSPGQGGDTEAFF
TRBV25-1	-	-	TRBJ2-5	TGTGCCAGCAGTGACTCGGGACAACCACAAGAGACCCAGTACTTC	CASSDSGQPQETQYF
TRBV29-1	many	-	TRBJ2-5	TGCAGCGTTCTTGGGCAGGACCAAGAGACCCAGTACTTC	CSVLGQDQETQYF
TRBV14	few	-	TRBJ2-1	TGTGCCAGCAGCCAAGATTGGCAGAGGAAGTTCTTC	CASSQDWQRKFF
TRBV29-1	many	TRBD2	TRBJ2-3	TGCAGCGTTGACGGGGTAGCGGGACCCACAGATACGCAGTATTTT	CSVDGVAGPTDTQYF
TRBV9	-	TRBD1	TRBJ2-3	TGTGCCAGCAGCGGCCACAGGGGGCGCAAAGATACGCAGTATTTT	CASSGHRGRKDTQYF
TRBV25-1	few	TRBD1	TRBJ2-7	TGTGCCAGCAGTGATCCTCGACAGGGGTTCTACGAGCAGTACTTC	CASSDPRQGFYEQYF
TRBV28	-	-	TRBJ1-5	TGTGCCAGCAGGTCCAGGGTCCCAAATCAGCCCCAGCATTTT	CASRSRVPNQPQHF
TRBV4-1	few	TRBD2	TRBJ2-2	TGCGCCAGCAGCCGACGGGGACTAGCGGGAAACACCGGGGAGCTGTTTTTT	CASSRRGLAGNTGELFF
TRBV30	few	TRBD2	TRBJ2-1	TGTGCCTGGAGCAAACTAGCGGGAGGGGGTGAGCAGTTCTTC	CAWSKLAGGGEQFF
TRBV27	-	TRBD1	TRBJ2-7	TGTGCCAGCAGTAGCCAGGGGGTTGGCGAGCAGTACTTC	CASSSQGVGEQYF
TRBV2	-	-	TRBJ2-6	TGTGCCAGCAGTGGGGACACCTCTGGGGCCAACGTCCTGACTTTC	CASSGDTSGANVLTF
TRBV11-2	few	-	TRBJ2-1	TGTGCCAGCAGCTTAGAATCCTACTACAATGAGCAGTTCTTC	CASSLESYYNEQFF
TRBV2	-	TRBD1	TRBJ2-2	TGTGCCAGCAGTGAAATCCCCCGGGACAGTTTCACCGGGGAGCTGTTTTTT	CASSEIPRDSFTGELFF
TRBV5-1	-	-	TRBJ2-7	TGCGCCAGCAGTCCTGGTGGGGCAGTGGGATCCTACGAGCAGTACTTC	CASSPGGAVGSYEQYF
TRBV4-2	many	-	TRBJ1-1	TGTGCCAGCAGCCAGAGGACAGATAACACTGAAGCTTTCTTT	CASSQRTDNTEAFF
TRBV28	few	TRBD1	TRBJ2-1	TGTGCCAGCAGTTCCCCGGGACAGGGTGACAATGAGCAGTTCTTC	CASSSPGQGDNEQFF
TRBV28	few	-	TRBJ2-7	TGTGCCAGCAGTTCCCGCTCCTACGAGCAGTACTTC	CASSSRSYEQYF
TRBV2	few	-	TRBJ2-1	TGTGCCACCTCACCGCAGGGCGCTTCAGACAATGAGCAGTTCTTC	CATSPQGASDNEQFF
TRBV4-1	-	TRBD2	TRBJ2-1	TGCGCCAGCAGCCCAGTGGTGGGCGGGAGGGTTTTCAATGAGCAGTTCTTC	CASSPVVGGRVFNEQFF
TRBV5-4	-	-	TRBJ2-1	TGTGCCAGCAGCTTGCCCTCGGCGGCGAGCTCCTACAATGAGCAGTTCTTC	CASSLPSAASSYNEQFF
TRBV2	-	TRBD2	TRBJ2-1	TGTGCCAGCAGCGGCGGGACTAGAATTGGCAATGAGCAGTTCTTC	CASSGGTRIGNEQFF
TRBV2	few	-	TRBJ1-1	TGTGCCAACGCGGAAGGACTCACTGAAGCTTTCTTT	CANAEGLTEAFF
TRBV4-1	few	-	TRBJ2-2	TGCGCCAGCAGCCCCCCCCTTCTGCGATTAAAACCCGGGGAGCTGTTTTTT	CASSPPLLRLKPGELFF
TRBV27	few	TRBD1	TRBJ2-1	TGTGCCAGCAGCCAATACAGCGGGACAGGGGGTGACAATGAGCAGTTCTTC	CASSQYSGTGGDNEQFF
TRBV10-3	many	TRBD2	TRBJ2-1	TGTGCCATCAGTGACCGCGGGACTAGCGGACGGAACTCCTACAATGAGCAGTTCTTC	CAISDRGTSGRNSYNEQFF
TRBV28	-	-	TRBJ1-2	TGTGCCAGCAGTGCACAGGGTGGCTACACCTTC	CASSAQGGYTF
TRBV7-8	-	-	TRBJ1-2	TGTGCCAGCAGCAAAGCCCGGCAGGGTCTTGTCTATGGCTACACCTTC	CASSKARQGLVYGYTF
TRBV7-9	few	-	TRBJ2-3	TGTGCCAGCAGCTCCAGGGTGACTAGCACAGATACGCAGTATTTT	CASSSRVTSTDTQYF
TRBV7-8	-	TRBD2	TRBJ2-7	TGTGCCAGCAGCTCTATTGGCGGGAGGGCTCTCTACGAGCAGTACTTC	CASSSIGGRALYEQYF
TRBV25-1	few	-	TRBJ1-2	TGTGCCAGCAGTGAGGGCAGAGTTTCGGGCTACACCTTC	CASSEGRVSGYTF
TRBV19	-	TRBD2	TRBJ2-2	TGTGCCAGTAGTCTGCGGGAGGCTACCGGGGAGCTGTTTTTT	CASSLREATGELFF
TRBV7-7	few	-	TRBJ2-1	TGTGCTAGCAGCTTATCGGGGGGCCGTGAGCAGTTCTTC	CASSLSGGREQFF
TRBV10-1	-	-	TRBJ2-2	TGCGCCAGCAGTGAGTCGTCGAGGGACACCGGGGAGCTGTTTTTT	CASSESSRDTGELFF